This T cell receptor beta chain derives from a study of human T cells and chemical hapten exposure. Study-level background: Predominantly women, the patients had alopecia areata, totalis or universalis.

A note on this clonotype: Its matching antigen is unknown.

Single cDNA molecules in the library carried unique molecular identifiers attached during preparation. Authors' data handling: The median was around 91,000 TCRs per sample, ranging about 20,000 to 690,600. MiXCR, applied by TCRdb to the RACE reads, yields one record per CDR3 protein. The V and J calls and clone size come from TCRdb's table, not from the authors' own analysis. The sample lists about 380,000 distinct CDR3 sequences, 4.5% to 6% occurring once. CDR1 and CDR2 from the germline V gene are SGDLS and YYNGEE. CDR3 length equals 13 residues. Trimming shortened V by 0 bases and J by 7 bases, and 7 bases separated the two germline ends. Regarding time point: pre-sensitization, week 0. This sample's treatment: therapeutic diphenylcyclopropenone sensitization with weekly scalp DPC. Study-level findings and limits: Patch test scores rose with PT1 expanded TCR counts, a positive correlation.

The sequence was obtained from a woman between 50 and 59 years old with alopecia areata. Some clones in this sample may be carry-over from other donors' samples. The sample was whole blood, taken in connection with sensitization to the hapten diphenylcyclopropenone (DPC). The rearrangement links TRBV9 to TRBJ1-4; D not resolved. In nucleotides, the CDR3 is TGTGCCAGCAGCGTAGGGTTCGGTGAAAAACTGTTTTTT. Translating it yields CASSVGFGEKLFF.